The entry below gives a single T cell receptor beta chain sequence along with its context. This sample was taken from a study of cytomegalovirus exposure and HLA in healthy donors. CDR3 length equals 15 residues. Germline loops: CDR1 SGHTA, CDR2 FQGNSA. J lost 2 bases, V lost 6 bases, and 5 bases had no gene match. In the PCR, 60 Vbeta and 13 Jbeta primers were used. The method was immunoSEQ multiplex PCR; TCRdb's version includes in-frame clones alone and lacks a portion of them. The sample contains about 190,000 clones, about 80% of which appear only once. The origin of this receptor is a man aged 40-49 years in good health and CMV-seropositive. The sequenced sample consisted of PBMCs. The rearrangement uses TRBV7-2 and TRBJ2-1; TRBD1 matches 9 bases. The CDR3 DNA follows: TGTGCCAGCAGGCCGGGACAGGGCACCTACAATGAGCAGTTCTTC. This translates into CASRPGQGTYNEQFF.